The text below deals with one T cell receptor beta chain. What it binds is not known. This sample is part of a study of cytomegalovirus exposure and HLA in healthy donors. Unmatched junction bases numbered 8, after V lost 2 bases and J lost 7 bases. The CDR3 loop spans 15 amino acids. Germline V gene sequence: CDR1 SGHRS, CDR2 YFSETQ. In the PCR, 60 Vbeta and 13 Jbeta primers were used. The data were produced by immunoSEQ multiplex PCR, yet TCRdb's version contains in-frame clones alone and is incomplete. Of more than 150,000 clones detected, 70% to 90% appear once; the ten largest clones hold roughly 9.3%. Study-level results: Cytomegalovirus association was assigned to under 200 TCR beta chains.

This clonotype was sampled from a man younger than 35 in good health and CMV-seropositive. The sequencing sample was made of PBMCs. This chain joins TRBV5-1 and TRBJ1-5; TRBD1 matches at 8 bases. CDR3 sequence reads: CASSLTGQEKQPQHF. CDR3 coding DNA: TGCGCCAGCAGCTTAACGGGACAGGAAAAACAGCCCCAGCATTTT. Looking up the rest from reference TRBV5-1 and TRBJ1-5 gives the full variable domain: KAGVTQTPRYLIKTRGQQVTLSCSPISGHRSVSWYQQTPGQGLQFLFEYFSETQRNKGNFPGRFSGRQFSNSRSEMNVSTLELGDSALYLCASSLTGQEKQPQHFGDGTRLSIL.